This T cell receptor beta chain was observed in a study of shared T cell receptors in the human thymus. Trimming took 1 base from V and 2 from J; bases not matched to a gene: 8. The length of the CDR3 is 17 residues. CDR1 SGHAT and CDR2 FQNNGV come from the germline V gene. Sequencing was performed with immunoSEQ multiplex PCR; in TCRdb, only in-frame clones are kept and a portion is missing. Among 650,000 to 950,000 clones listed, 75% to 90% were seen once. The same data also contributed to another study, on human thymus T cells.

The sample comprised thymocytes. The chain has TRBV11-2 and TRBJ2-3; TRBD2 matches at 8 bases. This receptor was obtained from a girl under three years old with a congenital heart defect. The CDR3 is CASSLVGPGGPTDTQYF. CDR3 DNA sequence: TGTGCCAGCAGCTTAGTCGGCCCGGGGGGGCCCACAGATACGCAGTATTTT.